These 31 T cell receptor beta chains originate from one sample sequenced in a study of blood T cell repertoires in COVID-19. Data came from immunoSEQ multiplex PCR; TCRdb stores just in-frame clones and leaves some out. The repertoire has roughly 250,000 clones, about 86% of them found once; the top ten carry about 4.4%. The sample taken for sequencing was peripheral blood. All receptors derive from a man aged 45 to 65 with active or convalescent COVID-19.

CDR3 loop: CASSEREAVGYTF. The CDR3 DNA reads as TGTGCCAGCAGTGAACGGGAGGCGGTAGGCTACACCTTC. This chain joins TRBV6-1 and TRBJ1-2; D not certain. V gave up 2 bases and J gave up 8 bases, with 12 bases separating them. The CDR3 is 13 residues long. Looked up from germline, CDR1 is MNHNS and CDR2 is SASEGT.

The chain employs TRBV5-4 and TRBJ2-1; D gene uncertain. The CDR3 runs to 15 residues. Germline CDR1 is SGHNT and CDR2 is YYREEE (reference sequence). Trimming cost V 5 bases and J 0 bases, with 12 bases left between them. The CDR3 here is CASRPTPSSYNEQFF. CDR3 sequence (DNA): TGTGCCAGCAGACCAACCCCGAGCTCCTACAATGAGCAGTTCTTC.

The chain recombines TRBV11-2 with TRBJ1-1; maybe TRBD1 (6 bases). The CDR3 has 14 amino acids. V lost 10 bases and J lost 1, with 16 bases in between. Germline V gene data show CDR1 as SGHAT and CDR2 as FQNNGV. The CDR3 DNA sequence: TGTGCCACCCAGTCCGGGACACAGAACACTGAAGCTTTCTTT. Its protein is CATQSGTQNTEAFF.

The V gene is TRBV5-4, the J gene TRBJ2-6, with 11 nucleotides matching TRBD1. Germline V gene lookup returns CDR1 SGHNT and CDR2 YYREEE (reference sequence). V lost 3 bases to trimming and J lost 2 bases; unmatched junction nucleotides: 4. This CDR3 has 17 amino acids. Here the CDR3 DNA reads TGTGCCAGCAGCTCCCCGGGACAGGGGGCTGGGGCCAACGTCCTGACTTTC. Translated, it gives CASSSPGQGAGANVLTF. The full variable domain, with the rest looked up from reference TRBV5-4 and TRBJ2-6, is ETGVTQSPTHLIKTRGQQVTLRCSSQSGHNTVSWYQQALGQGPQFIFQYYREEENGRGNFPPRFSGLQFPNYSSELNVNALELDDSALYLCASSSPGQGAGANVLTFGAGSRLTVL.

This clone showed up just once. V is TRBV5-1 and J is TRBJ1-2; D is perhaps TRBD1 (6 bases). CDR1 SGHRS and CDR2 YFSETQ come from the germline V gene. The CDR3 extends over 16 amino acids. The V end lost 1 base, the J end lost 4 bases, and 17 bases lay between the germline ends. CDR3 residues: CASSLRTELLGYGYTF. As DNA, the CDR3 is TGCGCCAGCAGCTTGCGGACAGAGTTACTAGGCTATGGCTACACCTTC.

The chain employs TRBV9 and TRBJ2-3, with 7 bases identical to TRBD2. The CDR3 contains 17 residues. Trimming removed 3 bases from V and 4 bases from J; junction bases left unmatched: 14. Looked up from germline, CDR1 is SGDLS and CDR2 is YYNGEE. CDR3 sequence: CASSGSPSGQNPDTQYF. CDR3 sequence (DNA): TGTGCCAGCAGCGGAAGCCCTAGCGGACAAAACCCAGATACGCAGTATTTT.

CDR3 loop: CSARQTGADGYTF. The CDR3 DNA reads TGCAGCGCCCGCCAGACAGGGGCCGATGGCTACACCTTC. V is TRBV29-1 and J is TRBJ1-2; 8 bases map to TRBD1. CDR1 is SQVTM, CDR2 ANQGSEA, per germline. The CDR3 contains 13 residues. V lost 7 bases, J lost 6 bases, and 10 bases stayed unmatched. Combining the CDR3 with reference TRBV29-1 and TRBJ1-2 gives the whole variable domain SAVISQKPSRDICQRGTSLTIQCQVDSQVTMMFWYRQQPGQSLTLIATANQGSEATYESGFVIDKFPISRPNLTFSTLTVSNMSPEDSSIYLCSARQTGADGYTFGSGTRLTVV.

The J gene is TRBJ1-2, the V gene TRBV12-3 or TRBV12-4, with D possibly matching TRBD1 (5 bases). The CDR3 has 13 amino acids. The V and J ends lost 2 bases and 10 bases respectively, with 14 bases between them. CDR3 region: CASSLKGKGHYTF. The CDR3 DNA is TGTGCCAGCAGTTTAAAGGGAAAGGGGCACTACACCTTC.

The V call is TRBV7-9, the J call TRBJ2-1; TRBD2 matches at 7 bases. From germline, CDR1 is SEHNR and CDR2 FQNEAQ (reference sequence). CDR3 length: 15 residues. With 5 bases clipped from V and 6 bases from J, the junction kept 10 bases outside the gene matches. CDR3 coding DNA: TGTGCCAGCAGCCCACGGGACTACAACTTCAATGAGCAGTTCTTC. Its translation: CASSPRDYNFNEQFF.

V usage is TRBV18 and J usage is TRBJ1-2; D gene uncertain. The germline CDR1 and CDR2 sequences are KGHSH and LQKENI. Trimming cost V 3 bases and J 6 bases, with 20 bases left between them. The CDR3 has 16 amino acids. DNA of the CDR3: TGTGCCAGCTCACCCCGGGGAGCCGGGGAGAGAAATGGCTACACCTTC. Translation gives CASSPRGAGERNGYTF.

This chain joins TRBV7-9 and TRBJ1-1; tentative D call: TRBD1 (5 bases). Trimming stripped 5 bases from V and 3 bases from J, with 10 bases between. The CDR3 runs to 13 residues. Germline lookup yields CDR1 SEHNR and CDR2 FQNEAQ (reference sequence). The CDR3 nucleotides read TGTGCCAGCAGCCGATGGGGGGACACTGAAGCTTTCTTT. Amino acids: CASSRWGDTEAFF.

V gene TRBV4-1 combines with J gene TRBJ2-3, with D maybe TRBD1 (5 bases). The CDR3 is 20 residues long. V shed 2 bases and J shed 0 bases, with 24 bases lying between them. Looked up from germline, CDR1 is MGHRA and CDR2 is YSYEKL. DNA of the CDR3: TGCGCCAGCAGCCAAAGGTCCCCACTCGGACAATCATCTAGCACAGATACGCAGTATTTT. Amino acids: CASSQRSPLGQSSSTDTQYF.

The V gene is TRBV19, the J gene TRBJ1-2, with 9 bases that match TRBD1. CDR1 is LNHDA, CDR2 SQIVND, per germline (reference sequence). Trimming cost V 7 bases and J 3 bases; bases outside gene matches: 6. The CDR3 spans 14 residues. This CDR3 reads CASISTGGDYGYTF. The CDR3 DNA reads as TGTGCCAGTATTTCGACAGGGGGTGACTATGGCTACACCTTC. The full variable domain, its missing parts supplied by reference TRBV19 and TRBJ1-2, is DGGITQSPKYLFRKEGQNVTLSCEQNLNHDAMYWYRQDPGQGLRLIYYSQIVNDFQKGDIAEGYSVSREKKESFPLTVTSAQKNPTAFYLCASISTGGDYGYTFGSGTRLTVV.

This chain links TRBV6-5 with TRBJ1-2, with 9 positions matching TRBD1. This CDR3 has 14 amino acids. V lost 5 bases to trimming and J lost 5 bases; unmatched junction nucleotides: 6. Germline V gene sequence: CDR1 MNHEY, CDR2 SVGAGI. The DNA of the CDR3 is TGTGCCAGCAGTACCACAGGGGGCAGGTATGGCTACACCTTC. This encodes CASSTTGGRYGYTF.

V and J are TRBV2 and TRBJ2-2; 9 bases agree with TRBD1. The CDR3 contains 15 residues. Looked up from germline, CDR1 is SNHLY and CDR2 is FYNNEI. V was pared by 5 bases and J by 2 bases, with 3 bases of the junction left unmatched. The CDR3: CASSLQGANTGELFF. Written as DNA, the CDR3 is TGTGCCAGCAGTTTACAGGGGGCTAACACCGGGGAGCTGTTTTTT.

The J gene is TRBJ1-4, the V gene TRBV19; D is possibly TRBD1 (5 bases). Germline V gene data show CDR1 as LNHDA and CDR2 as SQIVND (reference sequence). V dropped 7 bases and J dropped 1 base, with 13 bases sitting between them. The CDR3 is made up of 15 amino acids. CDR3 residues: CASTSPGLTNEKLFF. The CDR3 DNA reads TGTGCCAGTACGTCACCAGGGCTAACTAATGAAAAACTGTTTTTT.

The V and J genes are TRBV7-9 and TRBJ1-1; D gene unclear. V dropped 6 bases and J dropped 0 bases, with 11 bases sitting between them. Looked up from germline, CDR1 is SEHNR and CDR2 is FQNEAQ (reference sequence). The CDR3 runs to 14 residues. This CDR3 reads CASSLYGLNTEAFF. CDR3 DNA: TGTGCCAGCAGTTTGTACGGGTTGAACACTGAAGCTTTCTTT.

The CDR3 DNA is TGTGCCAGCAGTTTAAGCGCTCAAGAGACCCAGTACTTC. It encodes CASSLSAQETQYF. This chain joins TRBV12-3 or TRBV12-4 and TRBJ2-5; D ambiguous. The CDR3 is made up of 13 amino acids. The V and J ends lost 2 bases and 2 bases respectively, with 6 bases between them.

This chain joins TRBV19 and TRBJ1-1, with D possibly TRBD1 on 5 matching bases. The ends were cut back, 2 bases at V and 5 bases at J, with 12 bases in the middle. The CDR3 runs 14 residues. Germline assignment: CDR1 LNHDA and CDR2 SQIVND (reference sequence). The CDR3 is CASSIRAGRTEAFF. The CDR3 bases are TGTGCCAGTAGTATAAGGGCAGGGAGGACTGAAGCTTTCTTT.

As DNA, the CDR3 is TGTGCCAGCAGGTCTACGGACAGGGGGTATGGCTACACCTTC. This encodes CASRSTDRGYGYTF. The genes are TRBV27 and TRBJ1-2, with 10 bases fitting TRBD1. V shed 6 bases, J shed 5 bases, and the junction held 6 bases outside the gene matches. The germline V gene encodes CDR1 MNHEY and CDR2 SMNVEV (reference sequence). The CDR3 sequence is 14 residues long.

The genes are TRBV3-1 (or the pseudogene TRBV3-2) and TRBJ1-1, with 8 bases matching TRBD1. J gave up 1 base and V 5 bases, and 6 bases lay outside the gene matches. The CDR3 runs to 15 residues. Germline V gene sequence: CDR1 LGHDT, CDR2 YNNKEL (reference sequence). Here the CDR3 reads CASSGQGVKNTEAFF. DNA for the CDR3: TGTGCCAGCAGCGGACAGGGTGTCAAGAACACTGAAGCTTTCTTT.

This clone showed up just once. V usage is TRBV19 and J usage is TRBJ2-7; 8 bases agree with TRBD1. The germline CDR1 and CDR2 sequences are LNHDA and SQIVND (reference sequence). The CDR3 consists of 15 residues. J was trimmed by 0 bases and V by 3 bases; bases with no gene match: 4. The CDR3, as DNA: TGTGCCAGTAGTATCTCGGGACAGGACTCCTACGAGCAGTACTTC. Residues: CASSISGQDSYEQYF. Combining the CDR3 with reference TRBV19 and TRBJ2-7 gives the whole variable domain DGGITQSPKYLFRKEGQNVTLSCEQNLNHDAMYWYRQDPGQGLRLIYYSQIVNDFQKGDIAEGYSVSREKKESFPLTVTSAQKNPTAFYLCASSISGQDSYEQYFGPGTRLTVT.

The chain uses TRBV7-2 and TRBJ1-2; 8 positions match TRBD1. The CDR3 length is 15 residues. Looked up from germline, CDR1 is SGHTA and CDR2 is FQGNSA. V gave up 5 bases and J gave up 4 bases; unmatched junction bases: 9. The CDR3 loop is CASSLSRTGSYGYTF. The CDR3 bases are TGTGCCAGCAGCCTAAGCCGGACAGGGAGCTATGGCTACACCTTC.

The table lists this clone with a few counts. The J gene is TRBJ2-2, the V gene TRBV2, with D unresolved. V was clipped by 7 bases and J by 0 bases, with 9 bases between them. The germline V gene has CDR1 SNHLY and CDR2 FYNNEI. The CDR3 sequence is 14 residues long. The CDR3 sequence: CASNQQSNTGELFF. The CDR3 bases are TGTGCCAGCAATCAACAGTCGAACACCGGGGAGCTGTTTTTT.

The chain employs TRBV5-8 and TRBJ2-3; possibly TRBD1 for D (6 bases). With 0 bases removed from V and 0 bases from J, the gap between germline ends came to 8 bases. The CDR3 has 15 amino acids. The V gene's germline CDR1 is SGHTS and CDR2 YDEGEE. CDR3 loop: CASSLGQASTDTQYF. CDR3 sequence (DNA): TGTGCCAGCAGCTTGGGACAGGCGAGCACAGATACGCAGTATTTT.

This clone came up a few times. The chain joins TRBV5-8 to TRBJ2-5; 13 nucleotides agree with TRBD2. Germline lookup yields CDR1 SGHTS and CDR2 YDEGEE. This CDR3 spans 16 amino acids. With V trimmed by 4 bases and J by 5 bases, 8 bases remained unmatched. Here the CDR3 reads CASSLPLAGGHETQYF. The CDR3 region has the DNA TGTGCCAGCAGCCTGCCACTAGCGGGGGGGCATGAGACCCAGTACTTC.

The chain has TRBV7-7 and TRBJ2-1; 10 bases are shared with TRBD2. Trimming took 1 base from V and 8 from J; bases not matched to a gene: 5. Germline CDR1 and CDR2: SSHAT and FNYEAQ (reference sequence). This CDR3 is 15 amino acids long. The CDR3 DNA follows: TGTGCCAGCAGCTTAGAGCGGGGGGGCTTCGATGAGCAGTTCTTC. Protein product: CASSLERGGFDEQFF.

This clone has a single count. The chain links TRBV9 to TRBJ1-1; 7 bases are shared with TRBD1. The trim removed 0 bases at V and 7 bases at J, leaving 12 bases unmatched. Germline-derived CDR1 and CDR2 are SGDLS and YYNGEE. The CDR3 is 16 amino acids. The CDR3 DNA sequence: TGTGCCAGCAGCGTAGTGGCACAGGGGCGGATGAATGAAGCTTTCTTT. Its translation: CASSVVAQGRMNEAFF.

J is TRBJ1-2 and V is TRBV30; possible D gene TRBD1, 5 bases. The CDR3 has 16 residues. Trimming pared 3 bases from V and 2 bases from J, leaving 19 bases between. In germline, CDR1 is GTSNPN, CDR2 SVGIG (reference sequence). CDR3 bases: TGTGCCTGGAGGCCGGTGCGGGGCTCCGCGAACTATGGCTACACCTTC. This sequence encodes CAWRPVRGSANYGYTF.

J is TRBJ1-2 and V is TRBV30; maybe TRBD1 (6 bases). CDR1 and CDR2 from the germline V gene are GTSNPN and SVGIG (reference sequence). Trimming shortened V by 2 bases and J by 5 bases, and 18 bases separated the two germline ends. The CDR3 contains 15 residues. CDR3 amino acids: CAWSPVTGREYGYTF. In nucleotides, the CDR3 is TGTGCCTGGAGTCCTGTCACAGGGAGGGAGTATGGCTACACCTTC.

The chain has TRBV5-1 and TRBJ1-1, with TRBD1 matching over 7 bases. There are 14 residues in the CDR3. Per the germline V gene, CDR1 is SGHRS and CDR2 is YFSETQ. With V trimmed by 4 bases and J by 5 bases, 8 bases remained unmatched. The CDR3 bases are TGCGCCAGCAGCATGACAGGGTCCAGAACTGAAGCTTTCTTT. It is translated as CASSMTGSRTEAFF.